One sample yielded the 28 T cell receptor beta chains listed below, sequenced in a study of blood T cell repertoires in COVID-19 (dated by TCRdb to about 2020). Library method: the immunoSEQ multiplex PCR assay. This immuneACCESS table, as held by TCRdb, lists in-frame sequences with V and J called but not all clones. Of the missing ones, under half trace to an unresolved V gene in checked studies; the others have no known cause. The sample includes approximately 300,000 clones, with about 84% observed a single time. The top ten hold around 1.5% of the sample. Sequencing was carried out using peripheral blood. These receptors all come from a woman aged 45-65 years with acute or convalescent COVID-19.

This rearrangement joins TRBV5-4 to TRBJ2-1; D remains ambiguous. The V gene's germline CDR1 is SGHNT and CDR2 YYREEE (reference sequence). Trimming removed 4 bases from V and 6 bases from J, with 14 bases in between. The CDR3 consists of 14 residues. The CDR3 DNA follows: TGTGCCAGCAGCCTAGAAGGTCTGATCAATGAGCAGTTCTTC. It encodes CASSLEGLINEQFF.

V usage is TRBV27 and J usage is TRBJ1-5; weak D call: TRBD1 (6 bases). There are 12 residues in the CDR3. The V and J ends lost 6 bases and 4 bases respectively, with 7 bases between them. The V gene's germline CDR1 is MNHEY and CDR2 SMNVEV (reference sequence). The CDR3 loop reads CASRDRNQPQHF. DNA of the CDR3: TGTGCCAGCAGGGACAGAAATCAGCCCCAGCATTTT.

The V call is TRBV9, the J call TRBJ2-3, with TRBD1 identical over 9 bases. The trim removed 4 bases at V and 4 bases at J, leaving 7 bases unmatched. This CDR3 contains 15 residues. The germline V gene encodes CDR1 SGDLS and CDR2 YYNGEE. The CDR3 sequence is CASSYSGTGSDTQYF. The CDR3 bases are TGTGCCAGCAGCTACTCCGGGACAGGGTCAGATACGCAGTATTTT.

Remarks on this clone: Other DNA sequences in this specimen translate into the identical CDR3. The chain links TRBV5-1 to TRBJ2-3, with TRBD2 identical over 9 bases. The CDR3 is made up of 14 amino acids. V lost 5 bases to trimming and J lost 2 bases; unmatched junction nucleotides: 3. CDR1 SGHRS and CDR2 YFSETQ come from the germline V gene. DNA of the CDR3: TGCGCCAGCAGACTAGCGGGTAACACAGATACGCAGTATTTT. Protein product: CASRLAGNTDTQYF.

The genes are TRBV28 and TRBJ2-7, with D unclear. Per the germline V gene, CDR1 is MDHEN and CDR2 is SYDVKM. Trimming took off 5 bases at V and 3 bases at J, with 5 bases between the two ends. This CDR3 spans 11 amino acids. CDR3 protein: CASSLLYEQYF. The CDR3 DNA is TGTGCCAGCAGTCTCCTCTACGAGCAGTACTTC.

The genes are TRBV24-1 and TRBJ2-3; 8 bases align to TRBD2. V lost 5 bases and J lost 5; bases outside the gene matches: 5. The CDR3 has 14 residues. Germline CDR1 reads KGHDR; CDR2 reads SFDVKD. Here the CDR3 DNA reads TGTGCCACCAGTGCCAGCGGGAGAATAGATACGCAGTATTTT. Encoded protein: CATSASGRIDTQYF.

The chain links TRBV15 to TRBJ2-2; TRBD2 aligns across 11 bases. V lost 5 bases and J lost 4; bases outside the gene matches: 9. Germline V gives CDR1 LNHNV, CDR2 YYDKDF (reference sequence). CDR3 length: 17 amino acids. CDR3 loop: CATSGGGLAEITGELFF. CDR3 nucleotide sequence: TGTGCCACCAGCGGGGGGGGACTAGCGGAGATCACCGGGGAGCTGTTTTTT.

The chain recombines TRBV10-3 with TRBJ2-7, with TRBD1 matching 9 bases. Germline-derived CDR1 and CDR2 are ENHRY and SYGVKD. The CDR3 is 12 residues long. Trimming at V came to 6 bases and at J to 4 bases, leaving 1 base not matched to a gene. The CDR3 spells CAIRGQGYEQYF. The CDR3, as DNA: TGTGCCATCAGGGGACAGGGTTACGAGCAGTACTTC.

The CDR3 loop reads CASSQDFWQGNSPLHF. The CDR3, as DNA: TGTGCCAGCAGCCAAGATTTTTGGCAGGGGAATTCACCCCTCCACTTT. The chain uses TRBV4-2 and TRBJ1-6; tentatively, D is TRBD1 (6 bases). The germline V gene encodes CDR1 LGHNA and CDR2 YNFKEQ. V was trimmed by 0 bases and J by 7 bases, leaving 13 bases between them. The CDR3 spans 16 residues.

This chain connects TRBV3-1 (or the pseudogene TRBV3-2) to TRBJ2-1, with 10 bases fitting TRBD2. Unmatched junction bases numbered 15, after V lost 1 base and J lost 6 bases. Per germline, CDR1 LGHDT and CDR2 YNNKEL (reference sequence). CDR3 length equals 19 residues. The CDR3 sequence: CASSQVELAGNHGGNEQFF. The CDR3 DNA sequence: TGTGCCAGCAGCCAAGTGGAACTAGCGGGAAACCATGGGGGCAATGAGCAGTTCTTC.

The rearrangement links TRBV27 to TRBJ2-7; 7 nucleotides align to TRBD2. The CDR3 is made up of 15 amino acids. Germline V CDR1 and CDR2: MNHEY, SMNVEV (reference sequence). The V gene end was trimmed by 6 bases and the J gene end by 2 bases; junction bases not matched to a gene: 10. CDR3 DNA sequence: TGTGCCAGCAGCGTTTCCGGGGGGACGACCTACGAGCAGTACTTC. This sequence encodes CASSVSGGTTYEQYF.

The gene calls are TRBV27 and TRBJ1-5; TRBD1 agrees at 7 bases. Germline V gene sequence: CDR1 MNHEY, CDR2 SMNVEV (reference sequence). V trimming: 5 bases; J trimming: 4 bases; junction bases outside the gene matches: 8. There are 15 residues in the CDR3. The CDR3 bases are TGTGCCAGCAGTAGCCGGACAGGAGGGAATCAGCCCCAGCATTTT. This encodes CASSSRTGGNQPQHF.

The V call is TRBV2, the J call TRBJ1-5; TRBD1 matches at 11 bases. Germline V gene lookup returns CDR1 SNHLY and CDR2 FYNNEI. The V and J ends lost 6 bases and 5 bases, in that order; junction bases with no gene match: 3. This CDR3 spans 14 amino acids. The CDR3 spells CASRRDRGYQPQHF. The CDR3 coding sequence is TGTGCCAGCAGGCGGGACAGGGGGTATCAGCCCCAGCATTTT.

The CDR3 loop reads CASSSTGASSYEQYF. The CDR3 region has the DNA TGTGCCAGCAGTTCAACAGGTGCCTCTTCCTACGAGCAGTACTTC. The chain is built from TRBV28 and TRBJ2-7, with D perhaps matching TRBD1 (5 bases). The CDR3 is 15 amino acids. Germline CDR1 and CDR2: MDHEN and SYDVKM. V lost 4 bases to trimming and J lost 1 base, with 14 bases between them. Together with reference TRBV28 and TRBJ2-7, the CDR3 gives the full variable domain: DVKVTQSSRYLVKRTGEKVFLECVQDMDHENMFWYRQDPGLGLRLIYFSYDVKMKEKGDIPEGYSVSREKKERFSLILESASTNQTSMYLCASSSTGASSYEQYFGPGTRLTVT.

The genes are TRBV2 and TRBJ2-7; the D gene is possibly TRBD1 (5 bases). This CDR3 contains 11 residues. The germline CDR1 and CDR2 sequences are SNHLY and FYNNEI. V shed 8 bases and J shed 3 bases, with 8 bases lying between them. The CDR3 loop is CASGAYYEQYF. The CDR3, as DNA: TGTGCCAGCGGGGCTTACTACGAGCAGTACTTC.

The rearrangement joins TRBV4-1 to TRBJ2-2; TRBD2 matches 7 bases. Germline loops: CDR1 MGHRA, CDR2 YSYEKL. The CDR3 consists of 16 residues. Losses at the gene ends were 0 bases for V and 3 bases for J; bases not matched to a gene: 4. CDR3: CASSQEAGEDTGELFF. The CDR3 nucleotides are TGCGCCAGCAGCCAAGAGGCGGGAGAAGACACCGGGGAGCTGTTTTTT.

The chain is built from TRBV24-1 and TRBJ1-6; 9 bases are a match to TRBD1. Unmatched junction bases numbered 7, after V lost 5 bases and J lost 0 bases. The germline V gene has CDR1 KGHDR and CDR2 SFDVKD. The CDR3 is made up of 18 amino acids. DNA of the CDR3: TGTGCCACCAGTGTATCCGGGACAGGGAACTCCTATAATTCACCCCTCCACTTT. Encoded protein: CATSVSGTGNSYNSPLHF.

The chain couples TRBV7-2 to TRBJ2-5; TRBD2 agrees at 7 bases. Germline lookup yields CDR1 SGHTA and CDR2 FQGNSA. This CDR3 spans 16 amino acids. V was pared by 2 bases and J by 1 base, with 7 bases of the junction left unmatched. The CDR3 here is CASSLRGSGLQETQYF. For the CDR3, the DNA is TGTGCCAGCAGCTTAAGGGGTAGCGGGCTCCAAGAGACCCAGTACTTC.

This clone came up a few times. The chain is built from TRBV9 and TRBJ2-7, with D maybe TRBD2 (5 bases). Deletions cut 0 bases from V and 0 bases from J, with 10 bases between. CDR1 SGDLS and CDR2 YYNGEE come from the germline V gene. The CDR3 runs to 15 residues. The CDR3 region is CASSVGTGSSYEQYF. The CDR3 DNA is TGTGCCAGCAGCGTAGGGACTGGGAGCTCCTACGAGCAGTACTTC.

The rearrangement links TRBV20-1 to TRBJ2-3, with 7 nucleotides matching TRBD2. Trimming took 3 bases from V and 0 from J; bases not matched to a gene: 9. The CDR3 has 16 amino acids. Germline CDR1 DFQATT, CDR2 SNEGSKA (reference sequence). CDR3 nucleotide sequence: TGCAGTGCTAGTTTCAGGCGGGAGTTAAGCACAGATACGCAGTATTTT. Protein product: CSASFRRELSTDTQYF.

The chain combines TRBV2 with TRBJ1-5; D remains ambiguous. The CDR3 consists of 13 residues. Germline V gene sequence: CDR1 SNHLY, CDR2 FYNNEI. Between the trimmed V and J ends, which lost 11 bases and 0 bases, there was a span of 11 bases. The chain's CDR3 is CAGWGDSNQPQHF. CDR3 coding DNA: TGTGCCGGTTGGGGAGATAGCAATCAGCCCCAGCATTTT.

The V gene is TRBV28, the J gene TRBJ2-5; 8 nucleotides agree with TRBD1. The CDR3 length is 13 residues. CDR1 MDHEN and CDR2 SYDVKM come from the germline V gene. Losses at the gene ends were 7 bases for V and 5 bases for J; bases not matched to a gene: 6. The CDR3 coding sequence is TGTGCCAGCACCCTCAGGGGGCTGGAGACCCAGTACTTC. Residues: CASTLRGLETQYF.

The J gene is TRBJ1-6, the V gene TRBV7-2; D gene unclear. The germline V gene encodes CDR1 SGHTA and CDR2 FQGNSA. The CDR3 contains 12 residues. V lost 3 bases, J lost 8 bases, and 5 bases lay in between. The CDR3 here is CASSLQDSPLHF. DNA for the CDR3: TGTGCCAGCAGCTTGCAGGATTCACCCCTCCACTTT.

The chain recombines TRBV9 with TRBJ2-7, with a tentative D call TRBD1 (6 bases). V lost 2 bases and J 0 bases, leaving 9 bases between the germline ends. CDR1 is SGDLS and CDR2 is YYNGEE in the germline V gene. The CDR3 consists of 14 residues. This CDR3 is CASSVKTGSYEQYF. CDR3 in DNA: TGTGCCAGCAGCGTCAAGACAGGCTCCTACGAGCAGTACTTC.

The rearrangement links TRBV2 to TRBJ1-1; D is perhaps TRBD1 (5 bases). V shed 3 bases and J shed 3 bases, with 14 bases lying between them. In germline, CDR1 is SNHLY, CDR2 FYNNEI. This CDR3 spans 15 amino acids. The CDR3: CASSDQGLGDTEAFF. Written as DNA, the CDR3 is TGTGCCAGCAGTGATCAGGGACTGGGCGACACTGAAGCTTTCTTT.

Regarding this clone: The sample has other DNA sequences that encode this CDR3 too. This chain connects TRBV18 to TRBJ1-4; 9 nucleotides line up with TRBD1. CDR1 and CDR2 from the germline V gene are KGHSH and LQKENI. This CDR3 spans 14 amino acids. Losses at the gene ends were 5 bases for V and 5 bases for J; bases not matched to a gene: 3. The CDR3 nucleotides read TGTGCCAGCTCATCCGGACAGGGGAATGAAAAACTGTTTTTT. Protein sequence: CASSSGQGNEKLFF.

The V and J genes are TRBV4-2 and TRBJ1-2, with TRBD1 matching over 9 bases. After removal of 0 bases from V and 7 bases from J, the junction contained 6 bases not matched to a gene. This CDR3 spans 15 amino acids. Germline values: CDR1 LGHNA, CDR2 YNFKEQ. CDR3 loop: CASSQDLGQGLGYTF. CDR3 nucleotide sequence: TGTGCCAGCAGCCAAGATTTGGGACAGGGACTTGGCTACACCTTC.

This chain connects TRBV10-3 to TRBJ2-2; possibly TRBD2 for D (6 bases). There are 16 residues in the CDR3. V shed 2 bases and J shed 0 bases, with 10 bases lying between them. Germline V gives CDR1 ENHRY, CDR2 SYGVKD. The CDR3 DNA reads TGTGCCATCAGTGAGCCGGGACTGGCGAACACCGGGGAGCTGTTTTTT. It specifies CAISEPGLANTGELFF.